Listed here are 18 T cell receptor beta chains from one sample, sequenced in a study of T cell responses to AZD1222 COVID-19 vaccine. Assay: immunoSEQ multiplex PCR; the TCRdb copy retains only in-frame clones and omits some. The sample has 85,000 to 100,000 clones, roughly 90% seen once. This sample comprised peripheral blood, obtained 28 days after the second AZD1222 dose. The receptors were gathered from an adult who received the AZD1222 COVID-19 vaccine.

The J gene is TRBJ2-1, the V gene TRBV5-1; D might be TRBD1 or TRBD2, each matching 5 bases. The CDR3 loop spans 13 amino acids. Germline CDR1 and CDR2: SGHRS and YFSETQ. The V end was cut by 1 base, the J end by 6 bases, with 8 bases between. The CDR3 DNA follows: TGCGCCAGCAGCTTGTTGGGGGTCAATGAGCAGTTCTTC. Translation: CASSLLGVNEQFF.

Here the CDR3 reads CASSLWQIRLNTDTQYF. Here the CDR3 DNA reads TGTGCCAGCAGTTTATGGCAAATCCGCCTCAACACAGATACGCAGTATTTT. The J gene is TRBJ2-3, the V gene TRBV28; D gene uncertain. V was pared by 0 bases and J by 2 bases, with 15 bases between. From germline, CDR1 is MDHEN and CDR2 SYDVKM. CDR3 size: 17 residues.

CDR3 loop: CASSPSGTIHEQYF. In DNA form, the CDR3 reads TGCGCCAGCAGCCCATCCGGGACAATCCACGAGCAGTACTTC. The rearrangement links TRBV5-1 to TRBJ2-7; D might be TRBD1 (6 bases). V dropped 4 bases and J dropped 5 bases, with 16 bases sitting between them. In germline, CDR1 is SGHRS, CDR2 YFSETQ. The CDR3 is made up of 14 amino acids.

This chain links TRBV4-1 with TRBJ1-3; D is perhaps TRBD1 (6 bases). This CDR3 is 15 amino acids long. Trimming cost V 5 bases and J 2 bases, with 13 bases left between them. The germline gives CDR1 MGHRA, CDR2 YSYEKL. The CDR3, as DNA: TGCGCCAGCAGCACAACAGGGCAGCCTGGAAACACCATATATTTT. Translation gives CASSTTGQPGNTIYF.

The V and J genes are TRBV4-1 and TRBJ1-4; TRBD1 matches at 12 bases. The CDR3 has 17 residues. Germline-derived CDR1 and CDR2 are MGHRA and YSYEKL. Germline trimming cut 4 bases from V and 7 bases from J; bases unmatched to any gene: 10. The CDR3 bases are TGCGCCAGCAGCCCCACCGGGACAGGGGGCGTCGGTGAAAAACTGTTTTTT. Protein: CASSPTGTGGVGEKLFF.

The chain joins TRBV10-1 to TRBJ1-5; D is unclear. Trimming stripped 3 bases from V and 0 bases from J, with 15 bases between. This CDR3 comprises 17 residues. Germline CDR1 reads WNHNN; CDR2 reads SYGVQD (reference sequence). CDR3 region: CASSDKGSAYSNQPQHF. In nucleotides, the CDR3 is TGCGCCAGCAGTGATAAAGGCTCAGCTTATAGCAATCAGCCCCAGCATTTT.

CDR3 nucleotides: TGTGCCAGCAGCCAGGCGATTTCGGGCACTGAAGCTTTCTTT. The encoded protein is CASSQAISGTEAFF. This rearrangement joins TRBV3-1 (or the pseudogene TRBV3-2) to TRBJ1-1; D is uncertain. The germline gives CDR1 LGHDT, CDR2 YNNKEL (reference sequence). The V end was cut by 3 bases, the J end by 4 bases, with 12 bases between. This CDR3 region has 14 residues.

The V call is TRBV11-2, the J call TRBJ1-4; D is possibly TRBD1 (6 bases). Germline V gene data show CDR1 as SGHAT and CDR2 as FQNNGV. Between the trimmed V and J ends, which lost 1 base and 8 bases, there was a span of 14 bases. The CDR3 is 15 residues long. CDR3 nucleotides: TGTGCCAGCAGCTTAGGCTTACAGGGAGGCGAAAAACTGTTTTTT. Its protein product is CASSLGLQGGEKLFF.

V usage is TRBV4-1 and J usage is TRBJ1-4; D is unresolved. The CDR3 covers 17 residues. Germline CDR1 is MGHRA and CDR2 is YSYEKL. Trimming removed 2 bases at V and 3 bases at J, with 16 bases between. The CDR3 reads CASSQRSLQSPNEKLFF. The DNA for the CDR3 is TGCGCCAGCAGCCAACGTTCATTACAGAGCCCTAATGAAAAACTGTTTTTT.

Only a few counts were recorded for this clone. The gene calls are TRBV28 and TRBJ2-2; D not certain. Germline V gene data show CDR1 as MDHEN and CDR2 as SYDVKM. V lost 6 bases to trimming and J lost 7 bases, with 12 bases between them. The CDR3 is made up of 13 amino acids. CDR3 nucleotides: TGTGCCAGCAGATCAAGGATTGACGGGGAGCTGTTTTTT. This codes for CASRSRIDGELFF.

The chain has TRBV5-1 and TRBJ1-4, with D hard to call. Germline CDR1 is SGHRS and CDR2 is YFSETQ. Trimming took 0 bases from V and 7 from J, leaving 7 bases between them. The CDR3 spans 13 residues. CDR3 DNA: TGCGCCAGCAGCTTGGTAGTCAGTGAAAAACTGTTTTTT. It codes for CASSLVVSEKLFF.

The count of this clone is one. Germline and junction disagree at one end, which may indicate a read error. This rearrangement joins TRBV6-2 or TRBV6-3 to TRBJ1-2; D might be TRBD1 (5 bases). CDR1 MNHEY and CDR2 SVGEGT come from the germline V gene. The CDR3 is made up of 17 amino acids. The CDR3 sequence: CANSYSVGGQGNYGYTF. DNA for the CDR3: TGTGCCAACAGTTACTCGGTTGGTGGTCAGGGCAACTATGGCTACACCTTC.

The V and J genes are TRBV7-2 and TRBJ1-3; maybe TRBD1 (6 bases). This CDR3 region has 13 residues. V lost 3 bases to trimming and J lost 8 bases, with 11 bases between them. CDR1 and CDR2 from the germline V gene are SGHTA and FQGNSA. The CDR3 coding sequence is TGTGCCAGCAGCTTTAATGCAGGGGACACCATATATTTT. Residues: CASSFNAGDTIYF.

The V and J genes are TRBV5-4 and TRBJ2-7; 8 bases align to TRBD2. V gave up 9 bases and J gave up 1 base; unmatched junction bases: 9. The CDR3 runs 14 residues. Per the germline V gene, CDR1 is SGHNT and CDR2 is YYREEE (reference sequence). The CDR3 sequence is CATTGGRGSYEQYF. As DNA, the CDR3 is TGTGCCACCACGGGAGGGAGGGGATCCTACGAGCAGTACTTC.

V usage is TRBV30 and J usage is TRBJ1-5, with D hard to call. V was pared by 3 bases and J by 4 bases, with 16 bases between. CDR3 length: 15 amino acids. Germline lookup yields CDR1 GTSNPN and CDR2 SVGIG (reference sequence). CDR3: CAWSVGPWENQPQHF. Here the CDR3 DNA reads TGTGCCTGGAGCGTCGGCCCGTGGGAAAATCAGCCCCAGCATTTT.

This sequence joins TRBV10-1 and TRBJ2-7; 8 bases fit TRBD2. With V trimmed by 9 bases and J by 5 bases, 18 bases remained unmatched. The CDR3 contains 16 residues. The germline V gene has CDR1 WNHNN and CDR2 SYGVQD (reference sequence). CDR3 sequence: CARLRFGTRVHHEQYF. CDR3 nucleotide sequence: TGCGCCAGACTGAGGTTCGGGACTAGAGTTCACCACGAGCAGTACTTC.

The chain carries TRBV28 and TRBJ2-1, with 11 bases matching TRBD2. Germline CDR1 reads MDHEN; CDR2 reads SYDVKM. V was clipped by 3 bases and J by 6 bases; unmatched bases: 7. CDR3 length: 16 amino acids. The CDR3 region is CASSFPGLAGANEQFF. In DNA, the CDR3 is TGTGCCAGCAGTTTCCCTGGACTAGCGGGCGCCAATGAGCAGTTCTTC.

This clone was detected many times. The rearrangement links TRBV2 to TRBJ1-1, with 8 bases that match TRBD1. V lost 11 bases to trimming and J lost 3 bases; unmatched junction nucleotides: 8. The germline gives CDR1 SNHLY, CDR2 FYNNEI. The CDR3 has 13 amino acids. In nucleotides, the CDR3 is TGTGCCGGACAGGGAGTTGGGGACACTGAAGCTTTCTTT. It translates to CAGQGVGDTEAFF.